This entry lists 27 T cell receptor beta chains sequenced from one sample in a study of T cells after yellow fever vaccination. Each CDR3 protein gets one entry after TCRdb re-called the 5' RACE reads with MiXCR. The sample records 500,000 to 650,000 distinct CDR3 sequences, less than 20% being singletons. The sample consisted of PBMCs, taken roughly 5 days after the first yellow fever vaccination. Source of these receptors: a man between 18 and 35 years old who received the YFV17D yellow fever vaccine.

The CDR3 DNA sequence: TGCGCCAGCGCTGATAGGATTGGCTCCTACAATGAGCAGTTCTTC. It specifies CASADRIGSYNEQFF. The chain is built from TRBV5-1 and TRBJ2-1, with D unresolved. Trimming shortened V by 7 bases and J by 0 bases, and 14 bases separated the two germline ends. The germline gives CDR1 SGHRS, CDR2 YFSETQ. The CDR3 contains 15 residues.

This clonotype was seen only a few times. One junction end disagrees with the germline gene, perhaps due to a read error. The chain links TRBV11-2 to TRBJ2-7, with D possibly being TRBD1 (6 bases). Germline values: CDR1 SGHAT, CDR2 FQNNGV. The CDR3 is 15 amino acids. The DNA of the CDR3 is TGTGCCAGCAGTTTAGGGACATCTAATACCTACGAGCAGTACTTC. It is translated as CASSLGTSNTYEQYF.

This clonotype was detected a few times. The V call is TRBV29-1, the J call TRBJ2-5; D not resolved. Trimming removed 6 bases at V and 5 bases at J, with 13 bases between. The CDR3 contains 12 residues. Germline-derived CDR1 and CDR2 are SQVTM and ANQGSEA. CDR3 in DNA: TGCAGCGTCACCCCGGGTATGGAGACCCAGTACTTC. Translating it yields CSVTPGMETQYF.

V gene TRBV11-2 combines with J gene TRBJ1-1; no clear D. The CDR3 totals 13 residues. V was trimmed by 3 bases and J by 5 bases, leaving 10 bases between them. Germline loops: CDR1 SGHAT, CDR2 FQNNGV. The DNA for the CDR3 is TGTGCCAGCAGCTTCGAAGTAGAGACTGAAGCTTTCTTT. Translated, it gives CASSFEVETEAFF.

A few counts support this clonotype. The rearrangement joins TRBV20-1 to TRBJ2-3, with no clear D. The ends were cut back, 3 bases at V and 7 bases at J, with 17 bases in the middle. CDR1 is DFQATT and CDR2 is SNEGSKA in the germline V gene (reference sequence). The CDR3 length is 14 residues. CDR3 DNA: TGCAGTGCTAGGGACCAGCTCGGCATCCATACGCAGTATTTT. It codes for CSARDQLGIHTQYF.

This clonotype came up a few times. The rearrangement links TRBV11-2 to TRBJ1-2, with TRBD1 matching over 8 bases. Trimming removed 5 bases from V and 6 bases from J; junction bases left unmatched: 8. The CDR3 contains 14 residues. Looked up from germline, CDR1 is SGHAT and CDR2 is FQNNGV. As DNA, the CDR3 is TGTGCCAGCAGCCAGAACAGGGGGTCTGATGGCTACACCTTC. Its protein product is CASSQNRGSDGYTF.

This chain links TRBV9 with TRBJ1-2; D is undetermined. The V gene's germline CDR1 is SGDLS and CDR2 YYNGEE. This CDR3 spans 13 amino acids. Trimming took 0 bases from V and 5 from J, leaving 8 bases between them. The CDR3 here is CASSVGESYGYTF. In DNA, the CDR3 is TGTGCCAGCAGCGTAGGGGAATCTTATGGCTACACCTTC.

This clonotype was seen only a few times. This chain connects TRBV5-1 to TRBJ2-3; 11 bases match TRBD1. The CDR3 covers 15 residues. Germline CDR1 SGHRS, CDR2 YFSETQ. The ends lost 5 bases at V and 5 bases at J; junction bases unmatched: 7. The CDR3 spells CASRTPGTGGDTQYF. CDR3 DNA: TGCGCCAGCAGAACCCCCGGGACAGGGGGAGATACGCAGTATTTT.

This clonotype was picked up many times. The rearrangement links TRBV7-2 to TRBJ2-3; 11 nucleotides line up with TRBD2. V lost 5 bases and J lost 0; bases outside the gene matches: 7. CDR1 SGHTA and CDR2 FQGNSA come from the germline V gene. This CDR3 region has 17 residues. The CDR3 DNA is TGTGCCAGCAGCCCTTTAGCGGGGGGGCCGAGCACAGATACGCAGTATTTT. This translates into CASSPLAGGPSTDTQYF.

This clonotype was detected only a few times. J is TRBJ2-2 and V is TRBV5-1; D gene unclear. V was shortened by 4 bases and J by 2 bases, with 18 bases between the two germline ends. The CDR3 contains 17 residues. Germline lookup yields CDR1 SGHRS and CDR2 YFSETQ. The DNA for the CDR3 is TGCGCCAGCAGCCAAGCTAAGAGGTTCTCAAACACCGGGGAGCTGTTTTTT. Amino acid sequence: CASSQAKRFSNTGELFF.

The chain carries TRBV24-1 and TRBJ1-1; D unresolved. Germline V gives CDR1 KGHDR, CDR2 SFDVKD. The CDR3 is made up of 11 amino acids. The V end lost 9 bases, the J end lost 2 bases, and 6 bases lay between the germline ends. CDR3 DNA: TGTGCCACCGCCTCAAACACTGAAGCTTTCTTT. Translating gives CATASNTEAFF.

This chain joins TRBV11-2 and TRBJ2-1, with 7 bases lining up with TRBD2. Per the germline V gene, CDR1 is SGHAT and CDR2 is FQNNGV. The CDR3 has 12 amino acids. J lost 10 bases, V lost 4 bases, and 4 bases had no gene match. This CDR3 is CASSSSGAEQFF. The CDR3 bases are TGTGCCAGCAGCTCAAGCGGGGCCGAGCAGTTCTTC.

The table lists this clonotype with a few counts. The chain recombines TRBV25-1 with TRBJ2-6; D unclear. V was trimmed by 1 base and J by 0 bases, leaving 7 bases between them. CDR3 length: 16 residues. CDR1 and CDR2 from the germline V gene are MGHDK and SYGVNS. The CDR3 is CASSESTISGANVLTF. In DNA form, the CDR3 reads TGTGCCAGCAGTGAATCGACCATCTCTGGGGCCAACGTCCTGACTTTC.

The DNA for the CDR3 is TGCGCCAGCAGCCCAGGACAGACGGAAGACACCATATATTTT. This encodes CASSPGQTEDTIYF. The V and J genes are TRBV4-1 and TRBJ1-3; D may be TRBD1 (6 bases). Trimming removed 4 bases from V and 8 bases from J, with 15 bases in between. This CDR3 contains 14 residues. CDR1 is MGHRA and CDR2 is YSYEKL in the germline V gene.

A few counts support this clonotype. The J gene is TRBJ1-2, the V gene TRBV7-2; D is possibly TRBD1 (6 bases). The germline V gene has CDR1 SGHTA and CDR2 FQGNSA. This CDR3 comprises 14 residues. V dropped 4 bases and J dropped 13 bases, with 22 bases sitting between them. CDR3 bases: TGTGCCAGCAGCTACCAGACAGGCTACTTGGAAGTCACCTTC. Amino acids: CASSYQTGYLEVTF.

The rearrangement links TRBV3-1 to TRBJ2-2; the D call may be TRBD1 or TRBD2 (5 bases each). CDR1 LGHDT and CDR2 YNNKEL come from the germline V gene (reference sequence). V lost 4 bases to trimming and J lost 6 bases, with 9 bases between them. This CDR3 is 13 amino acids long. The CDR3 region is CASSLGVSGELFF. As DNA, the CDR3 is TGTGCCAGCAGCCTGGGGGTATCCGGGGAGCTGTTTTTT.

The V and J genes are TRBV19 and TRBJ1-1; no definite D call. V was shortened by 0 bases and J by 1 base, with 9 bases between the two germline ends. This CDR3 has 15 amino acids. Germline V gives CDR1 LNHDA, CDR2 SQIVND (reference sequence). CDR3 loop: CASSIDRRKNTEAFF. In DNA, the CDR3 is TGTGCCAGTAGTATAGATCGCAGGAAGAACACTGAAGCTTTCTTT.

In nucleotides, the CDR3 is TGCGCCAGCAGCTTGGTAGGAGATTCGGTCGGGGGCTACACCTTC. Translated, it gives CASSLVGDSVGGYTF. V usage is TRBV5-1 and J usage is TRBJ1-2; D gene unclear. The CDR3 loop spans 15 amino acids. Trimming took off 0 bases at V and 8 bases at J, with 17 bases between the two ends. Per the germline V gene, CDR1 is SGHRS and CDR2 is YFSETQ.

The CDR3 nucleotides read TGTGCCAGCAGTTGGGGCAATGCGGGGAGCTCCTACGAGCAGTACGTC. Amino acids: CASSWGNAGSSYEQYV. The rearrangement links TRBV6-5 to TRBJ2-7; tentative D call: TRBD2 (6 bases). Germline CDR1 and CDR2: MNHEY and SVGAGI. Trimming pared 4 bases from V and 0 bases from J, leaving 16 bases between. This CDR3 comprises 16 residues.

The chain recombines TRBV20-1 with TRBJ2-1; 9 nucleotides match TRBD2. The CDR3 length is 13 residues. Looked up from germline, CDR1 is DFQATT and CDR2 is SNEGSKA (reference sequence). J lost 10 bases, V lost 5 bases, and 9 bases had no gene match. CDR3 in amino acids: CSARRGGAWEQFF. CDR3 in DNA: TGCAGTGCTCGCCGCGGGGGGGCGTGGGAGCAGTTCTTC.

This clonotype was detected only a few times. The chain employs TRBV18 and TRBJ2-7; D unresolved. Trimming stripped 6 bases from V and 3 bases from J, with 12 bases between. The CDR3 contains 13 residues. Germline V gene data show CDR1 as KGHSH and CDR2 as LQKENI. The CDR3 DNA reads as TGTGCCAGCTCTCCGGCGGCGATCTACGAGCAGTACTTC. Translated, it gives CASSPAAIYEQYF.

This sequence joins TRBV20-1 and TRBJ2-5; perhaps TRBD1 as D (6 bases). This CDR3 is built from 13 residues. The germline V and J ends were trimmed by 6 bases and 3 bases, with 14 bases remaining between them. Looked up from germline, CDR1 is DFQATT and CDR2 is SNEGSKA (reference sequence). For the CDR3, the DNA is TGCAGTGCCAGCGAGGGGGTGGAAGAGACCCAGTACTTC. Translating gives CSASEGVEETQYF.

This clonotype showed up just a few times. As DNA, the CDR3 is TGTGCCAGCAGATACCGGGACAGGGGCCCGAACACCGGGGAGCTGTTTTTT. It translates to CASRYRDRGPNTGELFF. The chain has TRBV2 and TRBJ2-2; 10 bases map to TRBD1. The CDR3 consists of 17 residues. The V gene's germline CDR1 is SNHLY and CDR2 FYNNEI. The V gene end was trimmed by 6 bases and the J gene end by 0 bases; junction bases not matched to a gene: 7.

J is TRBJ2-7 and V is TRBV6-1, with a tentative D call TRBD2 (6 bases). CDR1 and CDR2 (germline): MNHNS, SASEGT. The CDR3 covers 15 residues. V dropped 10 bases and J dropped 0 bases, with 19 bases sitting between them. The CDR3 DNA follows: TGTGCCATCTTAAGGGGACTTCGCCACTCCTACGAGCAGTACTTC. Its protein is CAILRGLRHSYEQYF.

The chain couples TRBV7-9 to TRBJ2-5, with D unresolved. This CDR3 contains 15 residues. Trimming pared 2 bases from V and 1 base from J, leaving 11 bases between. Germline V gene data show CDR1 as SEHNR and CDR2 as FQNEAQ (reference sequence). The CDR3 DNA reads as TGTGCCAGCAGCTTAAGGCCAGAACCCCAAGAGACCCAGTACTTC. Its protein is CASSLRPEPQETQYF.

V is TRBV29-1 and J is TRBJ1-2, with D perhaps TRBD1 (6 bases). The ends were cut back, 3 bases at V and 5 bases at J, with 13 bases in the middle. There are 13 residues in the CDR3. The V gene's germline CDR1 is SQVTM and CDR2 ANQGSEA. CDR3 loop: CSVDLTGAYGYTF. CDR3 DNA: TGCAGCGTTGATCTTACGGGGGCATATGGCTACACCTTC.

Only a few counts were recorded for this clonotype. The V call is TRBV12-3 or TRBV12-4, the J call TRBJ2-5; D may be TRBD2 (5 bases). This CDR3 has 13 amino acids. Between the trimmed V and J ends, which lost 7 bases and 0 bases, there was a span of 9 bases. CDR3 DNA sequence: TGTGCCAGCATCGGGAATAACCAAGAGACCCAGTACTTC. Translated, it gives CASIGNNQETQYF.